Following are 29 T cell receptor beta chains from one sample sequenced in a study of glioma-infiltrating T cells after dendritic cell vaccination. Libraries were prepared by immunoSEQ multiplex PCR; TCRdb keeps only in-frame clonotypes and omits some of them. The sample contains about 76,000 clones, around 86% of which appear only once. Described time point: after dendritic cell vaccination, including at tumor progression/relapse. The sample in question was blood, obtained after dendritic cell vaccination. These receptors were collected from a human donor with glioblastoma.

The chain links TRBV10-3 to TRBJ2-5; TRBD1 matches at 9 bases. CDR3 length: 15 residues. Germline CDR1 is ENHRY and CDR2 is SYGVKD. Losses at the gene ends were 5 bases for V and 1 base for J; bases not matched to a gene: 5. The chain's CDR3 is CAISSTTGGQETQYF. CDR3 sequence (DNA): TGTGCCATCAGTTCAACGACAGGGGGCCAAGAGACCCAGTACTTC.

The CDR3 DNA is TGTGCCAGCAGCGTAGACATAAATCAGCCCCAGCATTTT. This gives the protein CASSVDINQPQHF. This chain connects TRBV9 to TRBJ1-5, with D uncertain. The CDR3 is 13 residues long. From germline, CDR1 is SGDLS and CDR2 YYNGEE. Trimming left V 0 bases short and J 4 bases short, with 5 bases between.

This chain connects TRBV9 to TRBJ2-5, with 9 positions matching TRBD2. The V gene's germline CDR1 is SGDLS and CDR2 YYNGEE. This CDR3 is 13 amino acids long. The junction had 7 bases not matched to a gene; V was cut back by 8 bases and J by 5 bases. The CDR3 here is CASAGGLRETQYF. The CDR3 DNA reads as TGTGCCAGTGCGGGAGGGCTGAGGGAGACCCAGTACTTC.

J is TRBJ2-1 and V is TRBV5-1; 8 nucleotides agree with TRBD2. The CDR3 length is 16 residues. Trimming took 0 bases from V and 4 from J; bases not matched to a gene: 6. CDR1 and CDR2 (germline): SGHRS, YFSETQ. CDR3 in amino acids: CASSLVASGLYNEQFF. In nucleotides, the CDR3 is TGCGCCAGCAGCTTGGTGGCTAGCGGGCTATACAATGAGCAGTTCTTC.

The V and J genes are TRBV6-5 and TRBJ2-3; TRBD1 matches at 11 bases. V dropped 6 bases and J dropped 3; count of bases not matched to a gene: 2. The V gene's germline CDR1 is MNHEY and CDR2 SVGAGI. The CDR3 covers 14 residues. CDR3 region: CASRWDRGTDTQYF. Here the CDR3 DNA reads TGTGCCAGCAGGTGGGACAGGGGGACAGATACGCAGTATTTT.

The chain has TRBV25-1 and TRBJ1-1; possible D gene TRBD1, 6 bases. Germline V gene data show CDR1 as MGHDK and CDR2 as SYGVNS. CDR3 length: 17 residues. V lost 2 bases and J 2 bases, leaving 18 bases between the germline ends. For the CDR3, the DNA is TGTGCCAGCAGTGAAAGGGGGGGGCGCCGACGTAACACTGAAGCTTTCTTT. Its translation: CASSERGGRRRNTEAFF.

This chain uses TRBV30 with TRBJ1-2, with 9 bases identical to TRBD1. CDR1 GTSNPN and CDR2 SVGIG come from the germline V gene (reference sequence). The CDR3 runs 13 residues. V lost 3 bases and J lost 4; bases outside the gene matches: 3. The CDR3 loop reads CAWSVDRGYGYTF. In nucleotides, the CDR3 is TGTGCCTGGAGCGTGGACAGGGGCTATGGCTACACCTTC.

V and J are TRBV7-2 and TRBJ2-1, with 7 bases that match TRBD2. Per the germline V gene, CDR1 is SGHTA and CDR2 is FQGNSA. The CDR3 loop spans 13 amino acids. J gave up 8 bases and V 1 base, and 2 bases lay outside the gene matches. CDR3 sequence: CASSLELADEQFF. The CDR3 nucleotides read TGTGCCAGCAGCTTAGAGCTAGCGGATGAGCAGTTCTTC.

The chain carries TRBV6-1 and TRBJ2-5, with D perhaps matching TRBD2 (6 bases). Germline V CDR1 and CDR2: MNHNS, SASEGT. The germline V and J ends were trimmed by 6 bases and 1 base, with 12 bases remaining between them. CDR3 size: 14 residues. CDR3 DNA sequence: TGTGCCAGCAGGGGGAGGCTTCCCCAAGAGACCCAGTACTTC. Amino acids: CASRGRLPQETQYF.

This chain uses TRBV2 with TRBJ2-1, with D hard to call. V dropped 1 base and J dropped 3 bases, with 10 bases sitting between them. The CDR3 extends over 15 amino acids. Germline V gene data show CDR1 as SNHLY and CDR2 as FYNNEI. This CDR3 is CASSEVAFFYNEQFF. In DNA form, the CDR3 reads TGTGCCAGCAGTGAAGTAGCCTTCTTCTACAATGAGCAGTTCTTC. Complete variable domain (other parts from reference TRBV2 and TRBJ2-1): EPEVTQTPSHQVTQMGQEVILRCVPISNHLYFYWYRQILGQKVEFLVSFYNNEISEKSEIFDDQFSVERPDGSNFTLKIRSTKLEDSAMYFCASSEVAFFYNEQFFGPGTRLTVL.

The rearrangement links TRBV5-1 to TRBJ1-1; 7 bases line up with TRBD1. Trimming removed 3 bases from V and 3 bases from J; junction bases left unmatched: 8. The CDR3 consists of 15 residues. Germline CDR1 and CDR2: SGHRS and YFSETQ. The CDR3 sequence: CASSSQTGVDTEAFF. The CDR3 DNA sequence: TGCGCCAGCAGCTCACAAACAGGGGTGGACACTGAAGCTTTCTTT.

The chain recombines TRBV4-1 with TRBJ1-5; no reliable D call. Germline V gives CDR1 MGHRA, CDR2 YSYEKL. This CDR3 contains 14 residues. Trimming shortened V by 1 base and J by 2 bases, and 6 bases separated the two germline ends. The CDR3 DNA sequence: TGCGCCAGCAGCCAAGGGACTGGCAATCAGCCCCAGCATTTT. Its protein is CASSQGTGNQPQHF.

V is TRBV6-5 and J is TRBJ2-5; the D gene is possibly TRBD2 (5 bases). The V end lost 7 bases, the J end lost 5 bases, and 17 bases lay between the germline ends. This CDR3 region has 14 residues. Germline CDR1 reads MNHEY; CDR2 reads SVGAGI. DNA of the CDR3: TGTGCCAGCACCTACGATCGCAGAGGGGAGACCCAGTACTTC. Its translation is CASTYDRRGETQYF.

The CDR3 sequence is CASSYGQHYGYTF. CDR3 nucleotides: TGTGCCAGCAGTTACGGGCAGCACTATGGCTACACCTTC. V gene TRBV6-5 combines with J gene TRBJ1-2; D is unclear. V was shortened by 2 bases and J by 3 bases, with 7 bases between the two germline ends. Germline loops: CDR1 MNHEY, CDR2 SVGAGI. The CDR3 spans 13 residues.

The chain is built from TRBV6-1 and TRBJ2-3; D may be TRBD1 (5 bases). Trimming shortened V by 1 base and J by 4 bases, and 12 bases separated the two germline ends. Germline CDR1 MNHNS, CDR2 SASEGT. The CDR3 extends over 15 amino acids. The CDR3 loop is CASSEGGIQADTQYF. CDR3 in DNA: TGTGCCAGCAGTGAAGGGGGCATACAGGCAGATACGCAGTATTTT.

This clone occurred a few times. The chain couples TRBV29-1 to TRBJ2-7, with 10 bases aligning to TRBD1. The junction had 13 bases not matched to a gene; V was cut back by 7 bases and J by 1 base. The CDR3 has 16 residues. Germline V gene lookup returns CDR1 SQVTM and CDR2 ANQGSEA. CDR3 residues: CSASGGRDRGSYEQYF. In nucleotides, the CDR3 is TGCAGCGCCTCGGGGGGCCGGGACAGGGGATCCTACGAGCAGTACTTC.

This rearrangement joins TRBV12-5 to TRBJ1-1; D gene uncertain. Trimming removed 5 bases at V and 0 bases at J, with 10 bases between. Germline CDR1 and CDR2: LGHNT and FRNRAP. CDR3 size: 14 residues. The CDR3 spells CASGIGSMNTEAFF. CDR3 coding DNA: TGTGCTAGTGGTATAGGGAGCATGAACACTGAAGCTTTCTTT.

DNA of the CDR3: TGTGCCAGTAGTACGGATAGCGGGGGGGGAAAGTTCTTC. This sequence encodes CASSTDSGGGKFF. V usage is TRBV19 and J usage is TRBJ2-1; 11 bases match TRBD2. The V gene's germline CDR1 is LNHDA and CDR2 SQIVND (reference sequence). CDR3 size: 13 residues. Trimming took 4 bases from V and 14 from J; bases not matched to a gene: 7.

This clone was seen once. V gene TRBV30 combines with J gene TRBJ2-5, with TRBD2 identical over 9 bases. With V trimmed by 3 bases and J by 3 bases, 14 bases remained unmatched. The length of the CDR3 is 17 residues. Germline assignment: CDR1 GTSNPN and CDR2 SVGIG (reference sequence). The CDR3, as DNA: TGTGCCTGGAGCGCCCCAGTTCATTGGACTAGCGAAGAGACCCAGTACTTC. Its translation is CAWSAPVHWTSEETQYF.

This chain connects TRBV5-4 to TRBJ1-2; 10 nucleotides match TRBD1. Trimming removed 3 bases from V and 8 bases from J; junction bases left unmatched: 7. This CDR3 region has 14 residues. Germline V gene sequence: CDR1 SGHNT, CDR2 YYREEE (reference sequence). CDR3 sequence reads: CASSSPTGGPGYTF. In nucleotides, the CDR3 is TGTGCCAGCAGCTCGCCGACAGGGGGCCCCGGCTACACCTTC.

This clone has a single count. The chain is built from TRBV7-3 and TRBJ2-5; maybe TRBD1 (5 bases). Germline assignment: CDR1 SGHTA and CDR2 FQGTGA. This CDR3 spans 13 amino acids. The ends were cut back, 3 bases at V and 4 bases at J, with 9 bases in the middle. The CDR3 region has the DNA TGTGCCAGCAGCTTCGGGCAGGGAGAGACCCAGTACTTC. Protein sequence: CASSFGQGETQYF. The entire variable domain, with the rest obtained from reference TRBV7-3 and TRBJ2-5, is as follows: GAGVSQTPSNKVTEKGKYVELRCDPISGHTALYWYRQSLGQGPEFLIYFQGTGAADDSGLPNDRFFAVRPEGSVSTLKIQRTERGDSAVYLCASSFGQGETQYFGPGTRLLVL.

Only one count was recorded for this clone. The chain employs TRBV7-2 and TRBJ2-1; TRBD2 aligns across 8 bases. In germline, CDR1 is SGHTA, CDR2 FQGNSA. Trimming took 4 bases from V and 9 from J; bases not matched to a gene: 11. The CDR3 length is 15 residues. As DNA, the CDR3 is TGTGCCAGCAGCTATGGGGGGGGGACTAGTTTTGAGCAGTTCTTC. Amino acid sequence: CASSYGGGTSFEQFF.

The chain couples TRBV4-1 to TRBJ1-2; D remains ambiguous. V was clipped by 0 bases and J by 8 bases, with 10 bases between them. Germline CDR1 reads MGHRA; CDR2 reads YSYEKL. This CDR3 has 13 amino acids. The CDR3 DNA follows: TGCGCCAGCAGCCAAGATAAGAGGAGGGGCTACACCTTC. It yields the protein CASSQDKRRGYTF.

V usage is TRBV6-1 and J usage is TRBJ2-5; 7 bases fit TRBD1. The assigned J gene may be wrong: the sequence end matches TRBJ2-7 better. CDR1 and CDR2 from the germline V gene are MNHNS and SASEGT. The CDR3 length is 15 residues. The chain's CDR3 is CASTLLRDSLYEQYF. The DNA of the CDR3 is TGTGCCAGCACCTTACTGAGGGACAGTCTCTACGAGCAGTACTTC.

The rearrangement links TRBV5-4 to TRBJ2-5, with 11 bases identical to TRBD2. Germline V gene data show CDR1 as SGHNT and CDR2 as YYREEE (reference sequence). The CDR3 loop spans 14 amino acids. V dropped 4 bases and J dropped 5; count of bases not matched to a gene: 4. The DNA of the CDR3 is TGTGCCAGCAGCCTAGCGGGGGGCAGGGAGACCCAGTACTTC. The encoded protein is CASSLAGGRETQYF.

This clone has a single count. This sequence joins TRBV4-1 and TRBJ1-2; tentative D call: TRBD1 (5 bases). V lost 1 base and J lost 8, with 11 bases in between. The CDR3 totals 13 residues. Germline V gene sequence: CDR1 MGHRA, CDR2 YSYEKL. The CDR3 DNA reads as TGCGCCAGCAGCCAAGTAGGGGTGTACGGCTACACCTTC. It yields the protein CASSQVGVYGYTF.

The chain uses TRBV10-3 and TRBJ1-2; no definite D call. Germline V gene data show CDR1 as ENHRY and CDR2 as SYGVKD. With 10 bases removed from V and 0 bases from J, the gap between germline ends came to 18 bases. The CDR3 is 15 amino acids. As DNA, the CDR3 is TGTGCCACGAGCGGCCCCATTACCTCTAACTATGGCTACACCTTC. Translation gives CATSGPITSNYGYTF.

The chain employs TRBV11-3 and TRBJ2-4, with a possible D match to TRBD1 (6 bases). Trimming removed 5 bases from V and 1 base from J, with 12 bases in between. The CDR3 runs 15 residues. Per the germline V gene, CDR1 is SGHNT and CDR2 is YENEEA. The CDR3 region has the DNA TGTGCCAGCAGCCCACGAACAGGGGCCAAAAACATTCAGTACTTC. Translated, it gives CASSPRTGAKNIQYF.

The CDR3 DNA reads as TGTGCCAGCTCACCACCTAAGGACTTAAGCTCCTACAATGAGCAGTTCTTC. This translates into CASSPPKDLSSYNEQFF. The genes are TRBV18 and TRBJ2-1; the D gene is possibly TRBD2 (5 bases). From germline, CDR1 is KGHSH and CDR2 LQKENI. CDR3 length equals 17 residues. V was trimmed by 0 bases and J by 0 bases, leaving 12 bases between them.